This TCR beta chain was observed in a study of neurological immune-mediated disorders. V lost 5 bases, J lost 3 bases, and 7 bases lay in between. This CDR3 comprises 12 residues. Germline V gives CDR1 SEHNR, CDR2 FQNEAQ (reference sequence). TCRdb reprocessed the 5' RACE reads with MiXCR, giving one entry per CDR3 protein. This sample has approximately 74,000 distinct CDR3 sequences, with 5.2% found just once. There are many counts of this clonotype. Its matching antigen is unknown. Study conclusions and caveats: Association with the multiple sclerosis repertoire cluster was not found for any clinical or MRI feature.

The V gene is TRBV7-9, the J gene TRBJ1-2; no firm D call. Sequencing was carried out using PBMCs. The receptor's source is a man aged 18 to 30 with multiple sclerosis. CDR3 coding DNA: TGTGCCAGCAGCCGGACGGACTATGGCTACACCTTC. It codes for CASSRTDYGYTF.